What follows are 28 T cell receptor beta chains derived from one specimen sequenced in a study of cytomegalovirus exposure and HLA in healthy donors. The PCR contained 60 Vbeta and 13 Jbeta primers. Measured with immunoSEQ multiplex PCR; TCRdb has only the in-frame clones, and not every one. The table records fewer than 200,000 clones, approximately 70% of them present only once. The sequenced material came from PBMCs. The receptor set was obtained from a woman aged 25 to 45 in good health and CMV-seronegative.

Only a few counts were recorded for this clone. This chain connects TRBV18 to TRBJ2-5; 12 positions agree with TRBD1. This CDR3 comprises 17 residues. V lost 3 bases, J lost 5 bases, and 10 bases stayed unmatched. Per germline, CDR1 KGHSH and CDR2 LQKENI. This CDR3 reads CASSPVAGTGGSETQYF. CDR3 DNA sequence: TGTGCCAGCTCACCTGTTGCCGGGACAGGGGGCAGTGAGACCCAGTACTTC.

This sequence joins TRBV19 and TRBJ2-3, with 9 bases that match TRBD2. J was trimmed by 2 bases and V by 1 base; bases with no gene match: 10. Looked up from germline, CDR1 is LNHDA and CDR2 is SQIVND (reference sequence). The CDR3 extends over 18 amino acids. In nucleotides, the CDR3 is TGTGCCAGTAGTATAGCGACCCTAGCGGGGCCCAACACAGATACGCAGTATTTT. It yields the protein CASSIATLAGPNTDTQYF.

The V and J genes are TRBV7-9 and TRBJ2-2; 14 nucleotides line up with TRBD2. The V segment lost 5 bases and the J segment 6 bases; nucleotides outside the gene matches: 5. The CDR3 is 16 amino acids. Germline V gene data show CDR1 as SEHNR and CDR2 as FQNEAQ (reference sequence). The CDR3, as DNA: TGTGCCAGCAGCGGGGGACTAGCGGGAGTTGCCGGGGAGCTGTTTTTT. Translation gives CASSGGLAGVAGELFF.

This clone was counted a few times. J is TRBJ1-2 and V is TRBV5-1; 8 bases map to TRBD1. In germline, CDR1 is SGHRS, CDR2 YFSETQ. The CDR3 contains 18 residues. V shed 1 base, J shed 7 bases, and the junction held 18 bases outside the gene matches. The chain's CDR3 is CASSLFPPGGFGEGGYTF. CDR3 nucleotide sequence: TGCGCCAGCAGCTTGTTCCCGCCAGGGGGCTTTGGTGAGGGTGGCTACACCTTC.

The chain is built from TRBV7-3 and TRBJ2-1; 8 bases agree with TRBD2. The CDR3 runs to 15 residues. V shed 4 bases and J 4 bases; nucleotides not matched to a gene: 6. CDR1 SGHTA and CDR2 FQGTGA come from the germline V gene. The CDR3 nucleotides read TGTGCCAGCAGCTCCTCGGCGGGGGGATACAATGAGCAGTTCTTC. Protein: CASSSSAGGYNEQFF.

The genes are TRBV7-9 and TRBJ1-1; 10 bases are shared with TRBD1. Germline lookup yields CDR1 SEHNR and CDR2 FQNEAQ (reference sequence). The CDR3 runs to 19 residues. V trimming: 6 bases; J trimming: 1 base; junction bases outside the gene matches: 17. CDR3 sequence: CASSYLLDRGLIGNTEAFF. The CDR3 DNA reads as TGTGCCAGCAGTTACCTCCTAGACAGGGGGCTGATAGGGAACACTGAAGCTTTCTTT.

V gene TRBV7-5 combines with J gene TRBJ2-7; the D segment call TRBD1 is taken from the table without a DNA check. TRBV7-5 represents a pseudogene. CDR3 size: 15 residues. The CDR3 loop reads CVRSLVGQGFYEQYF. In DNA, the CDR3 is TGTGTCAGAAGCTTAGTGGGACAGGGATTCTACGAGCAGTACTTC.

The V call is TRBV25-1, the J call TRBJ1-2, with 8 bases aligning to TRBD1. V lost 4 bases, J lost 3 bases, and 4 bases stayed unmatched. The CDR3 is made up of 14 amino acids. CDR1 and CDR2 from the germline V gene are MGHDK and SYGVNS. CDR3: CASSVQGAYYGYTF. Written as DNA, the CDR3 is TGTGCCAGCAGTGTTCAGGGGGCCTACTATGGCTACACCTTC.

The rearrangement joins TRBV6-5 to TRBJ1-6, with a possible D match to TRBD1 (6 bases). The CDR3 consists of 15 residues. Germline CDR1 reads MNHEY; CDR2 reads SVGAGI. Trimming removed 2 bases at V and 6 bases at J, with 11 bases between. The CDR3 is CASSYTRGANSPLHF. In DNA, the CDR3 is TGTGCCAGCAGTTACACACGGGGGGCTAATTCACCCCTCCACTTT.

This chain links TRBV10-1 with TRBJ2-1; the match to TRBD2 covers 9 bases. Losses at the gene ends were 4 bases for V and 5 bases for J; bases not matched to a gene: 18. The CDR3 is 19 amino acids. The germline gives CDR1 WNHNN, CDR2 SYGVQD (reference sequence). CDR3 loop: CASSVRPFGGGAGDNEQFF. In nucleotides, the CDR3 is TGCGCCAGCAGTGTACGGCCTTTCGGCGGGGGGGCCGGCGACAATGAGCAGTTCTTC.

This sequence joins TRBV9 and TRBJ2-7; D not resolved. V lost 3 bases, J lost 0 bases, and 7 bases lay in between. The CDR3 is 13 residues long. In germline, CDR1 is SGDLS, CDR2 YYNGEE. CDR3 in DNA: TGTGCCAGCAGCGGGCAAAGCTCCTACGAGCAGTACTTC. Amino acids: CASSGQSSYEQYF.

This sequence joins TRBV18 and TRBJ1-2, with 8 bases lining up with TRBD1. Germline CDR1 is KGHSH and CDR2 is LQKENI. V dropped 6 bases and J dropped 8; count of bases not matched to a gene: 17. The CDR3 loop spans 16 amino acids. The CDR3 sequence is CASSPGDRGVVGGYTF. CDR3 sequence (DNA): TGTGCCAGCTCTCCCGGTGACAGGGGAGTTGTAGGAGGCTACACCTTC.

The chain joins TRBV5-4 to TRBJ2-3, with D possibly being TRBD2 (5 bases). The germline V and J ends were trimmed by 2 bases and 5 bases, with 12 bases remaining between them. Germline V gives CDR1 SGHNT, CDR2 YYREEE (reference sequence). This CDR3 has 14 residues. CDR3 bases: TGTGCCAGCAGCTTAGCGGAGCGAGGAGATACGCAGTATTTT. This codes for CASSLAERGDTQYF.

V and J are TRBV5-4 and TRBJ1-1; D is unclear. The CDR3 spans 16 residues. Germline V gene sequence: CDR1 SGHNT, CDR2 YYREEE (reference sequence). V was cut by 0 bases and J by 3 bases, with 15 bases left in between. Here the CDR3 DNA reads TGTGCCAGCAGCTTGGACGTTCCGGGTGCGGACACTGAAGCTTTCTTT. It specifies CASSLDVPGADTEAFF.

The chain has TRBV5-1 and TRBJ2-7; D might be TRBD2 (5 bases). In germline, CDR1 is SGHRS, CDR2 YFSETQ. CDR3 size: 14 residues. Trimming shortened V by 3 bases and J by 2 bases, and 12 bases separated the two germline ends. The CDR3 coding sequence is TGCGCCAGCAGCTCGGCGGAGGCCGCCTACGAGCAGTACTTC. This gives the protein CASSSAEAAYEQYF.

The rearrangement uses TRBV7-6 and TRBJ1-3, with D tentatively TRBD1 (5 bases). V was pared by 6 bases and J by 2 bases, with 17 bases between. Looked up from germline, CDR1 is SGHVS and CDR2 is FNYEAQ. The CDR3 runs to 16 residues. CDR3: CASSEPGIRAGNTIYF. The CDR3 nucleotides are TGTGCCAGCAGTGAACCAGGGATTCGCGCTGGAAACACCATATATTTT.

This chain uses TRBV7-2 with TRBJ2-5; 12 nucleotides agree with TRBD2. The CDR3 sequence is 17 residues long. The V gene's germline CDR1 is SGHTA and CDR2 FQGNSA. Trimming took 5 bases from V and 9 from J; bases not matched to a gene: 16. In DNA, the CDR3 is TGTGCCAGCAGCCTCCTACCGGGACTAGCGGGTGGGGGCGCCCAGTACTTC. It specifies CASSLLPGLAGGGAQYF. The variable domain in full, completed from reference TRBV7-2 and TRBJ2-5, reads GAGVSQSPSNKVTEKGKDVELRCDPISGHTALYWYRQSLGQGLEFLIYFQGNSAPDKSGLPSDRFSAERTGGSVSTLTIQRTQQEDSAVYLCASSLLPGLAGGGAQYFGPGTRLLVL.

The CDR3 region has the DNA TGTGCCATCAGACAGGGTTTAGAGCAGCCCCAGCATTTT. This translates into CAIRQGLEQPQHF. The chain carries TRBV10-3 and TRBJ1-5, with D perhaps TRBD1 (6 bases). The CDR3 is 13 residues long. Trimming left V 6 bases short and J 7 bases short, with 13 bases between. Germline-derived CDR1 and CDR2 are ENHRY and SYGVKD.

This rearrangement joins TRBV6-5 to TRBJ1-2; possibly TRBD1 for D (5 bases). The CDR3 contains 13 residues. Germline CDR1 is MNHEY and CDR2 is SVGAGI. V was shortened by 0 bases and J by 6 bases, with 8 bases between the two germline ends. Written as DNA, the CDR3 is TGTGCCAGCAGTTACTCGCGGGGGAATGGCTACACCTTC. It translates to CASSYSRGNGYTF.

This chain uses TRBV7-2 with TRBJ1-5; the D is unclear. CDR1 is SGHTA and CDR2 is FQGNSA in the germline V gene. V lost 1 base, J lost 2 bases, and 9 bases lay in between. This CDR3 contains 15 residues. Here the CDR3 DNA reads TGTGCCAGCAGCTTAGTAGTAAACGGCAATCAGCCCCAGCATTTT. This translates into CASSLVVNGNQPQHF.

This clone was seen a handful of times. The chain recombines TRBV27 with TRBJ1-3; D call uncertain. The V gene lost 6 bases and the J gene lost 2 bases, with 11 bases spanning the gap. CDR1 and CDR2 from the germline V gene are MNHEY and SMNVEV (reference sequence). There are 14 residues in the CDR3. CDR3 DNA sequence: TGTGCCAGCAGCCCTTTGGGCACTGGAAACACCATATATTTT. Translating it yields CASSPLGTGNTIYF.

CDR3 region: CASSGIIAGGRGEQYF. CDR3 nucleotides: TGTGCCAGCAGCGGAATTATAGCGGGAGGCCGGGGCGAGCAGTACTTC. The gene calls are TRBV5-4 and TRBJ2-7; 10 nucleotides match TRBD2. The CDR3 covers 16 residues. The V segment lost 4 bases and the J segment 6 bases; nucleotides outside the gene matches: 13. From germline, CDR1 is SGHNT and CDR2 YYREEE (reference sequence).

As for this clone: Other DNA sequences in the same sample also yield this CDR3. The chain joins TRBV20-1 to TRBJ2-7, with D uncertain. The CDR3 runs to 11 residues. V dropped 6 bases and J dropped 0 bases, with 6 bases sitting between them. In germline, CDR1 is DFQATT, CDR2 SNEGSKA (reference sequence). CDR3 DNA: TGCAGTGCATCCAGCTCCTACGAGCAGTACTTC. Encoded protein: CSASSSYEQYF.

The chain links TRBV7-3 to TRBJ2-5, with D possibly being TRBD2 (5 bases). The V end was cut by 5 bases, the J end by 7 bases, with 14 bases between. In germline, CDR1 is SGHTA, CDR2 FQGTGA. The CDR3 extends over 13 amino acids. The CDR3 protein is CASSEGSRMTQYF. CDR3 DNA: TGTGCCAGCAGCGAGGGATCTCGGATGACCCAGTACTTC.

V and J are TRBV6-5 and TRBJ1-2; the D gene is possibly TRBD1 (5 bases). The CDR3 has 16 amino acids. CDR1 and CDR2 (germline): MNHEY, SVGAGI. V lost 0 bases and J lost 7, with 18 bases in between. CDR3 in DNA: TGTGCCAGCAGTTACTCGGTCGGGGCGGGGAGCGTTGGCTACACCTTC. Amino acid sequence: CASSYSVGAGSVGYTF.

This clone was counted a few times. The chain recombines TRBV7-3 with TRBJ2-1; the match to TRBD1 covers 7 bases. The CDR3 covers 13 residues. The V gene end was trimmed by 4 bases and the J gene end by 8 bases; junction bases not matched to a gene: 5. Germline V gives CDR1 SGHTA, CDR2 FQGTGA. The CDR3, as DNA: TGTGCCAGCAGCTACAACAGGGGTCATGAGCAGTTCTTC. This codes for CASSYNRGHEQFF.

The rearrangement joins TRBV9 to TRBJ1-2; TRBD1 aligns across 8 bases. V trimming: 4 bases; J trimming: 3 bases; junction bases outside the gene matches: 2. The CDR3 extends over 13 amino acids. Germline values: CDR1 SGDLS, CDR2 YYNGEE. The CDR3 loop reads CASSPTGDYGYTF. As DNA, the CDR3 is TGTGCCAGCAGCCCGACAGGGGACTATGGCTACACCTTC. The full variable domain, its missing parts supplied by reference TRBV9 and TRBJ1-2, is DSGVTQTPKHLITATGQRVTLRCSPRSGDLSVYWYQQSLDQGLQFLIQYYNGEERAKGNILERFSAQQFPDLHSELNLSSLELGDSALYFCASSPTGDYGYTFGSGTRLTVV.

The gene calls are TRBV6-1 and TRBJ1-2; 7 bases line up with TRBD1. The CDR3 is 13 residues long. V was pared by 7 bases and J by 8 bases, with 10 bases of the junction left unmatched. Germline V gene sequence: CDR1 MNHNS, CDR2 SASEGT. CDR3 residues: CASTPLRQGGYTF. CDR3 coding DNA: TGTGCCAGCACTCCCCTCAGACAGGGCGGCTACACCTTC.